The entry below describes one TCR beta chain. Patients of the Seattle cohort, enrolled during active infection, were followed longitudinally. Per the authors' pipeline: Reference gene primers were amplified, and this amplification served to estimate nucleated cell counts. Here immunoSEQ multiplex PCR was the method, and the copy in TCRdb shows in-frame clones only, minus some. V, J and clone size are those of that table, while D and trimming were read from the DNA. The repertoire has about 230,000 clones, over 80% of them found once; the top ten carry 2% to 3%. The data originate from a study of blood T cell repertoires in COVID-19. Turning to the study itself: Acute-phase and convalescent COVID-19 samples originated in the United States, Italy and Spain.

Trimming took off 3 bases at V and 2 bases at J, with 14 bases between the two ends. Germline CDR1 reads KGHSH; CDR2 reads LQKENI. The CDR3 is 16 amino acids. The rearrangement links TRBV18 to TRBJ1-5; maybe TRBD1 (6 bases). Sequencing input: peripheral blood. This clonotype originated in a man younger than 45 with COVID-19, enrolled during active disease. Written as DNA, the CDR3 is TGTGCCAGCTCACCCGTGGAGGGGGGGCGCAATCAGCCCCAGCATTTT. Encoded protein: CASSPVEGGRNQPQHF.